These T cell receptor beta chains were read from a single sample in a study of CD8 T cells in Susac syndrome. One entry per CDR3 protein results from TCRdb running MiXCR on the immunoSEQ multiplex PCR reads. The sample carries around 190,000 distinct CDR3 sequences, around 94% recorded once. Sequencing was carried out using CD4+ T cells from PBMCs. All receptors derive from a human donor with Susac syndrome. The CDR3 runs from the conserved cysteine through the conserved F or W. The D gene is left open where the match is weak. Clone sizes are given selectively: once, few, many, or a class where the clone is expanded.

cdr3_nt: TGTGCCTGGGTGGGACAGACACAAGAGACCCAGTACTTC
cdr3_aa: CAWVGQTQETQYF
v_call: TRBV30
cdr3_length: 13
j_call: TRBJ2-5
d_call: TRBD1
clone_size: -

cdr3_nt: TGTGCCACCAGCAGGGGGGACAAACCTGGGGTTAACACTGAAGCTTTCTTT
cdr3_aa: CATSRGDKPGVNTEAFF
v_call: TRBV15
cdr3_length: 17
j_call: TRBJ1-1
d_call: -
clone_size: -

cdr3_nt: TGCGCCAGCAGCTCAGGACAGGGAGGGGATACGCAGTATTTT
cdr3_aa: CASSSGQGGDTQYF
v_call: TRBV5-1
cdr3_length: 14
j_call: TRBJ2-3
d_call: -
clone_size: -

cdr3_nt: TGTGCCAGCAGCTCTAAAAAGGTTGGCCCCACAGATACGCAGTATTTT
cdr3_aa: CASSSKKVGPTDTQYF
v_call: TRBV5-4
cdr3_length: 16
j_call: TRBJ2-3
d_call: -
clone_size: -

cdr3_nt: TGTGCCAGCAGTCTGTACAGGAGCTCCTACGAGCAGTACTTC
cdr3_aa: CASSLYRSSYEQYF
v_call: TRBV6-5
cdr3_length: 14
j_call: TRBJ2-7
d_call: -
clone_size: -

cdr3_nt: TGTGCCAGCAGCATTGACGGGGATTCACCCCTCCACTTT
cdr3_aa: CASSIDGDSPLHF
v_call: TRBV7-8
cdr3_length: 13
j_call: TRBJ1-6
d_call: -
clone_size: -

cdr3_nt: TGCGCCAGCAGCGGGAGGACTAGCGACACAGATACGCAGTATTTT
cdr3_aa: CASSGRTSDTDTQYF
v_call: TRBV5-1
cdr3_length: 15
j_call: TRBJ2-3
d_call: TRBD2
clone_size: -

cdr3_nt: TGTGCCAGCAGCCCGGGACAGGGTATCGGGGACAGTTACAATGAGCAGTTCTTC
cdr3_aa: CASSPGQGIGDSYNEQFF
v_call: TRBV12-3/TRBV12-4
cdr3_length: 18
j_call: TRBJ2-1
d_call: TRBD1
clone_size: -

cdr3_nt: TGTGCCAGCAGCTTCGGGGACATCGAGCAGTACTTC
cdr3_aa: CASSFGDIEQYF
v_call: TRBV7-2
cdr3_length: 12
j_call: TRBJ2-7
d_call: -
clone_size: -

cdr3_nt: TGTGCCAGCAGCTCGGGACTAGCGGGGGGGCAAGAGACCCAGTACTTC
cdr3_aa: CASSSGLAGGQETQYF
v_call: TRBV5-1
cdr3_length: 16
j_call: TRBJ2-5
d_call: TRBD2
clone_size: -

cdr3_nt: TGCGCCAGCAGCGGGGACAGGGGATCTGAAGCTTTCTTT
cdr3_aa: CASSGDRGSEAFF
v_call: TRBV5-1
cdr3_length: 13
j_call: TRBJ1-1
d_call: TRBD1
clone_size: -

cdr3_nt: TGTGCCAGCAGCTGGACAGTTGAGCAGTTCTTC
cdr3_aa: CASSWTVEQFF
v_call: TRBV7-2
cdr3_length: 11
j_call: TRBJ2-1
d_call: -
clone_size: -

cdr3_nt: TGTGCCAGCAGCCAAGGGGAACAGTGGAACACTGAAGCTTTCTTT
cdr3_aa: CASSQGEQWNTEAFF
v_call: TRBV3-1
cdr3_length: 15
j_call: TRBJ1-1
d_call: -
clone_size: -

cdr3_nt: TGCAGTGCTATGAGGAATGAGCAGTTCTTC
cdr3_aa: CSAMRNEQFF
v_call: TRBV20-1
cdr3_length: 10
j_call: TRBJ2-1
d_call: -
clone_size: -

cdr3_nt: TGTGCCAGCAGTTACTCGGCTAGCGCAGATACGCAGTATTTT
cdr3_aa: CASSYSASADTQYF
v_call: TRBV6-5
cdr3_length: 14
j_call: TRBJ2-3
d_call: -
clone_size: -

cdr3_nt: TGTGCCAGCAGTGGAAGAGGAGCGGGGGCGACCCGACAGTACTTC
cdr3_aa: CASSGRGAGATRQYF
v_call: TRBV9
cdr3_length: 15
j_call: TRBJ2-7
d_call: TRBD2
clone_size: -

cdr3_nt: TGTGCCAGCAGTTTACCCCTCCTCAGCAACACCATATATTTT
cdr3_aa: CASSLPLLSNTIYF
v_call: TRBV12-3/TRBV12-4
cdr3_length: 14
j_call: TRBJ1-3
d_call: -
clone_size: -

cdr3_nt: TGTGCCAGCTCACCCGGGTCCGGAGGCGACACTGAAGCTTTCTTT
cdr3_aa: CASSPGSGGDTEAFF
v_call: TRBV18
cdr3_length: 15
j_call: TRBJ1-1
d_call: -
clone_size: -

cdr3_nt: TGCGCCAGCCACCATAGACACTGCAATCAGCCCCAGCATTTT
cdr3_aa: CASHHRHCNQPQHF
v_call: TRBV23-1
cdr3_length: 14
j_call: TRBJ1-5
d_call: -
clone_size: -

cdr3_nt: TGTGCCAGCAGCTTGGGGGGGAGGAGCACAGATACGCAGTATTTT
cdr3_aa: CASSLGGRSTDTQYF
v_call: TRBV5-4
cdr3_length: 15
j_call: TRBJ2-3
d_call: -
clone_size: -

cdr3_nt: TGTGCCAGCAGTCAGGGGCAGACGGACGAGCAGTACTTC
cdr3_aa: CASSQGQTDEQYF
v_call: TRBV2
cdr3_length: 13
j_call: TRBJ2-7
d_call: -
clone_size: -

cdr3_nt: TGCAGTGCTAGATCGACGAATCAGCCCCAGCATTTT
cdr3_aa: CSARSTNQPQHF
v_call: TRBV20-1
cdr3_length: 12
j_call: TRBJ1-5
d_call: -
clone_size: -

cdr3_nt: TGTGCCAGCAGCTTAGGTCGGGGAAAAGAGACCCAGTACTTC
cdr3_aa: CASSLGRGKETQYF
v_call: TRBV7-7
cdr3_length: 14
j_call: TRBJ2-5
d_call: -
clone_size: -

cdr3_nt: TGTGCCAGCAGCCGAGACCAGAACACCGGGGAGCTGTTTTTT
cdr3_aa: CASSRDQNTGELFF
v_call: TRBV7-2
cdr3_length: 14
j_call: TRBJ2-2
d_call: -
clone_size: -

cdr3_nt: TGTGCCAGCAGCCAAGAGGACAGACAGAACACTGAAGCTTTCTTT
cdr3_aa: CASSQEDRQNTEAFF
v_call: TRBV4-2
cdr3_length: 15
j_call: TRBJ1-1
d_call: -
clone_size: once

cdr3_nt: TGCAGTGTCCTCACAGGGAGCCTCGATCATGGCTACACCTTC
cdr3_aa: CSVLTGSLDHGYTF
v_call: TRBV20-1
cdr3_length: 14
j_call: TRBJ1-2
d_call: -
clone_size: -

cdr3_nt: TGTGCCAGCAGTTACTCCGGGACGGGGAAAGAGACCCAGTACTTC
cdr3_aa: CASSYSGTGKETQYF
v_call: TRBV6-2/TRBV6-3
cdr3_length: 15
j_call: TRBJ2-5
d_call: -
clone_size: few

cdr3_nt: TGTGCCAGCTCACCCGGGCTGTTTGACTATGGCTACACCTTC
cdr3_aa: CASSPGLFDYGYTF
v_call: TRBV18
cdr3_length: 14
j_call: TRBJ1-2
d_call: -
clone_size: -

cdr3_nt: TGCAGTGCTAGTTCCGGGTGGGAGACCCAGTACTTC
cdr3_aa: CSASSGWETQYF
v_call: TRBV20-1
cdr3_length: 12
j_call: TRBJ2-5
d_call: -
clone_size: -

cdr3_nt: TGTGCCAGCAGCGCCTTGGCCAGGGGTGACGGGGAGCTGTTTTTT
cdr3_aa: CASSALARGDGELFF
v_call: TRBV14
cdr3_length: 15
j_call: TRBJ2-2
d_call: -
clone_size: -

cdr3_nt: TGTGCCAGTATGTACTCTGGGGCCAACGTCCTGACTTTC
cdr3_aa: CASMYSGANVLTF
v_call: TRBV7-9
cdr3_length: 13
j_call: TRBJ2-6
d_call: -
clone_size: -

cdr3_nt: TGTGCCAGCACCCCATGGGGTGGGGCCAACGTCCTGACTTTC
cdr3_aa: CASTPWGGANVLTF
v_call: TRBV6-2/TRBV6-3
cdr3_length: 14
j_call: TRBJ2-6
d_call: -
clone_size: -

cdr3_nt: TGTGCCTGGAGGGGGGACACTGAAGCTTTCTTT
cdr3_aa: CAWRGDTEAFF
v_call: TRBV30
cdr3_length: 11
j_call: TRBJ1-1
d_call: -
clone_size: -